Listed below are T cell receptor beta chains from one sample, sequenced in a study of blood T cell repertoires in COVID-19. Sequencing was performed with immunoSEQ multiplex PCR; in TCRdb, only in-frame clones are kept and a portion is missing. Of about 92,000 clones detected, less than 75% appear once; the ten largest clones hold around 24%. The sample comprised peripheral blood. The source of these receptors is a woman in her sixties in a cohort sampled during active or convalescent COVID-19. The CDR3 runs from the conserved cysteine through the conserved F or W. The D gene is left open where the match is weak. Part of the rows lack a size; the others show once, few, many or a class for expanded clones.

clone_size	v_call	d_call	j_call	cdr3_nt	cdr3_aa
.	TRBV6-5	.	TRBJ2-5	TGTGCCAGCAGTTACTCGTGGAGGGTCCAAGAGACCCAGTACTTC	CASSYSWRVQETQYF
.	TRBV6-6	.	TRBJ1-5	TGTGCCAGCGGGTCACAGGGATTGAATCAGCCCCAGCATTTT	CASGSQGLNQPQHF
.	TRBV12-3/TRBV12-4	.	TRBJ2-7	TGTGCCAGCAGTCCACGACACTACGAGCAGTACTTC	CASSPRHYEQYF
.	TRBV24-1	.	TRBJ2-7	TGTGCCACCAGTGATTTTTTGCAGGGGAACTCCTACGAGCAGTACTTC	CATSDFLQGNSYEQYF
.	TRBV2	TRBD2	TRBJ2-7	TGTGCCAGCAGTATAGCGGGGGAGGCCTACGAGCAGTACTTC	CASSIAGEAYEQYF
.	TRBV5-1	.	TRBJ2-1	TGCGCCAGCAGTTCCACCCCAGGGGACTCCTACAATGAGCAGTTCTTC	CASSSTPGDSYNEQFF
.	TRBV7-6	TRBD2	TRBJ2-5	TGTGCCAGCAGCTTAGGGCTAGCGGGGGGGCCTCAAGAGACCCAGTACTTC	CASSLGLAGGPQETQYF
few	TRBV27	.	TRBJ1-3	TGTGCCAGCAGTGCCCTTTCCGGGGTCTTCGGAAACACCATATATTTT	CASSALSGVFGNTIYF
few	TRBV12-2	.	TRBJ1-1	TGTGCAAGTCGCTTAACCCCCGCAGGGATGAACACTGAAGCTTTCTTT	CASRLTPAGMNTEAFF
.	TRBV5-6	.	TRBJ2-1	TGTGCCAGCAACATTGGAGTAGACTCCTACAATGAGCAGTTCTTC	CASNIGVDSYNEQFF
.	TRBV20-1	.	TRBJ2-1	TGCAGTGCTCCTTTAGACTATGAGCAGTTCTTC	CSAPLDYEQFF
.	TRBV7-2	TRBD2	TRBJ2-1	TGTGCCAGCAGCTATATAGAGCGGGGTCGCAATGAGCAGTTCTTC	CASSYIERGRNEQFF
many	TRBV2	TRBD1	TRBJ2-2	TGTGCCAGCACCACCGTCGGGACAGGGGGGGCCGGGGAGCTGTTTTTT	CASTTVGTGGAGELFF
.	TRBV11-3	.	TRBJ2-3	TGTGCCAGCAGCTTCGGGATTAACACAGATACGCAGTATTTT	CASSFGINTDTQYF
.	TRBV7-2	.	TRBJ2-1	TGTGCCAGCAGTTATAGCACCGGGCAGTTCTTC	CASSYSTGQFF
.	TRBV5-1	.	TRBJ1-6	TGCGCCAGCAGTGAGGAATTTGATTCACCCCTCCACTTT	CASSEEFDSPLHF
.	TRBV4-2	.	TRBJ2-7	TGTGCCAGCAGCCAAAGACAGCGTTACGAGCAGTACTTC	CASSQRQRYEQYF
.	TRBV19	TRBD1	TRBJ2-5	TGTGCCAGTAGTCCTTGGACAGGGCAAGAGACCCAGTACTTC	CASSPWTGQETQYF
.	TRBV4-3	TRBD2	TRBJ2-3	TGCGCCAGCAGCCAAGATTGGGCTAGCGGGGGGGAGGCAGATACGCAGTATTTT	CASSQDWASGGEADTQYF
.	TRBV5-1	.	TRBJ2-7	TGCGCCAGCAGCTTGGTGGGCAGCTCCTACGAGCAGTACTTC	CASSLVGSSYEQYF
once	TRBV7-9	TRBD2	TRBJ2-2	TGTGCCAGCAGCTCCCTAGCGGGGTCCACCGGGGAGCTGTTTTTT	CASSSLAGSTGELFF
.	TRBV2	TRBD1	TRBJ1-2	TGTGCCAGCAGAAGGACAGGGTGGAACTATGGCTACACCTTC	CASRRTGWNYGYTF
.	TRBV7-3	TRBD1	TRBJ2-1	TGTGCCAGCAGCTGGCAGGGGGCAGACAATGAGCAGTTCTTC	CASSWQGADNEQFF
.	TRBV28	TRBD1	TRBJ2-5	TGTGCCAGCAGCCCACACGACAGGGCAGAGACCCAGTACTTC	CASSPHDRAETQYF
.	TRBV29-1	TRBD1	TRBJ2-7	TGCAGCGTTGGGACAGGGGTTATGGACTACGAGCAGTACTTC	CSVGTGVMDYEQYF
few	TRBV6-5	.	TRBJ1-6	TGTGCCAGCAGTTACCAGGGCCGGGTTGGTTCACCCCTCCACTTT	CASSYQGRVGSPLHF
.	TRBV4-1	.	TRBJ2-2	TGCGCCAGCAGCCAAATCCCCGGGGGAAGAGGAAACACCGGGGAGCTGTTTTTT	CASSQIPGGRGNTGELFF